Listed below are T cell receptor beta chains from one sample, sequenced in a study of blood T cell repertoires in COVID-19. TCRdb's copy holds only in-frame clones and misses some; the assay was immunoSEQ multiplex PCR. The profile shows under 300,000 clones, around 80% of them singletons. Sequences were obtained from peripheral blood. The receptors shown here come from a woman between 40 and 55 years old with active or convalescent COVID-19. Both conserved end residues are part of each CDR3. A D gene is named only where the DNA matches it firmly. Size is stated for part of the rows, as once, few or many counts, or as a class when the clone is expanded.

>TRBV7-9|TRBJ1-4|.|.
TGTGCCAGCAGCTTAACAAGAAGAAATGAAAAACTGTTTTTT
CASSLTRRNEKLFF
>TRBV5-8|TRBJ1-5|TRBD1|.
TGTGCCAGCAGCTTGGGGACAGGTAGCAATCAGCCCCAGCATTTT
CASSLGTGSNQPQHF
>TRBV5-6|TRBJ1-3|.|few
TGTGCCAGCAGCTTGCTCCGGGACTGGGGCTCTGGAAACACCATATATTTT
CASSLLRDWGSGNTIYF
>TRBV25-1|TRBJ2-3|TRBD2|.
TGTGCCAGCCTGACTAGCGGCACAGATACGCAGTATTTT
CASLTSGTDTQYF
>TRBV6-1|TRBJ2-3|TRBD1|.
TGTGCCAGCAGTGACCCTTGGACAGGCGGCACAGATACGCAGTATTTT
CASSDPWTGGTDTQYF
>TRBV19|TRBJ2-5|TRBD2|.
TGTGCCAGTAGTTCCCCGGGACTAGCGGGCGGAGAGACCCAGTACTTC
CASSSPGLAGGETQYF
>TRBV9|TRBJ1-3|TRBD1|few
TGTGCCAGCAGCGTAGGTTCTGGACAGGGCACTGGAAACACCATATATTTT
CASSVGSGQGTGNTIYF
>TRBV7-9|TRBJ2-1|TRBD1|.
TGTGCCAGCAGTCGACAGGGTGACAATGAGCAGTTCTTC
CASSRQGDNEQFF
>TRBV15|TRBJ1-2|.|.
TGTGCCACCAGCAGAGATGGGCAGGAAGCTAACTATGGCTACACCTTC
CATSRDGQEANYGYTF
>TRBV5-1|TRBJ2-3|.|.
TGCGCCAGCAGCTTGGACGGTTCTGAAGATACGCAGTATTTT
CASSLDGSEDTQYF